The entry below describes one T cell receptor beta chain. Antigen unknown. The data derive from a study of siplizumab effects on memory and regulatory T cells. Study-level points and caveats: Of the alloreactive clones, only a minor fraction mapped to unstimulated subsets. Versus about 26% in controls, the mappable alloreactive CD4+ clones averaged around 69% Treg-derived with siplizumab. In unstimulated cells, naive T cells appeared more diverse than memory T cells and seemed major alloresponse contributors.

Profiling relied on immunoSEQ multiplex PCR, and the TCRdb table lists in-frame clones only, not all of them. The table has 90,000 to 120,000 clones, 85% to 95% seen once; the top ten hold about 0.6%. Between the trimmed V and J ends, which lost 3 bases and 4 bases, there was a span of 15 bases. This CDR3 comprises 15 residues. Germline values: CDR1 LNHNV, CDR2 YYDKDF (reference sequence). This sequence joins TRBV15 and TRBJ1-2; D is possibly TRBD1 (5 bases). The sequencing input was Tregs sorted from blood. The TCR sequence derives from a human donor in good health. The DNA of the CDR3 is TGTGCCACCAGCAGTCCCACAGGTGGGATCTATGGCTACACCTTC. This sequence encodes CATSSPTGGIYGYTF.